Included here is one T cell receptor beta chain sequence, with context. The clone's antigen remains unknown. It has no much larger one-base neighbor in the sample; base qualities were not kept. The data stem from a study of T cells in localized non-small cell lung cancer (dated by TCRdb to 2018 to 2021). General notes on the study: The study examined T cell repertoires in under 300 patients with early-stage NSCLC and compared tumors with uninvolved tumor-adjacent lungs. The cohort comprised 236 treatment-naïve NSCLC patients with resected, localized lung tumors. NSCLC patients had a mean age of roughly 66 years, and approximately 140 were male and more than 90 female. Here is what the overall study found, with its caveats: Higher blood T cell density associated with longer overall survival, while higher adjacent-lung clonality associated with shorter survival. Because of the exploratory design, TCR variables were selected using unadjusted p-values without false-discovery rate correction. Of the top 100 tumor clones, a median of approximately 60 were detected in paired uninvolved adjacent lung; 28 were also among that lung's top 100. Multi-region tumor sequencing was not performed, so intratumor heterogeneity could not be excluded. Uninvolved tumor-adjacent lung showed the highest T cell clonality, higher than tumor, which suggests more focused antigenic responses in the adjacent lung.

TCR beta CDR3 regions were sequenced from DNA using the immunoSEQ Assay. Per the authors' processing: To compute T cell density, TCR beta template counts were normalized to usable DNA, which was estimated by amplifying housekeeping genes. Richness was estimated with the preseqR package, extrapolating to 400,000 templates for PBMC samples and 120,000 templates for tissue samples. Clonality was calculated as one minus Pielou's evenness. To identify tissue-enriched TCRs, differential abundance testing was run on productive amino-acid clonotypes with a minimum total count of 5 and an alpha of 0.1. The Jaccard Index and the Morisita Overlap Index were used to measure repertoire overlap between compartments. TCR beta CDR3s were clustered by GLIPH together with public tetramer-defined viral CDR3s, and at least three viral sequences plus V-gene enrichment were required for viral motifs. Not all clones reach the TCRdb copy of this immuneACCESS table, which keeps in-frame sequences only. Checked studies attribute under half of the gap to unresolved V genes and leave the rest unexplained. From that table come the V and J calls and clone size; the DNA was used to work out D and trimming. In this sample the table shows under 70,000 clones, 86% of which occur a single time. The top ten constitute 5.2% of the sample.

At diagnosis, peripheral blood, uninvolved tumor-adjacent lung and tumor were collected and stored as a combination of fresh-frozen and FFPE material. Blood samples were analyzed as peripheral blood mononuclear cells for TCR repertoire profiling. Measured from the cysteine to the phenylalanine, the CDR3 is 14 residues long. The read is trimmed to its CDR3 DNA, 42 bases read in frame from base 1. Taken from the germline V gene (reference sequence), the CDR1 and CDR2 loops are LNHDA and SQIVND. From V the trimming removes 4 bases and from J it removes 6 bases, while the gene matches leave 6 bases of the junction unaccounted for.

Source: peripheral blood, taken before any cancer treatment. The TCR sequence derives from a woman aged 40-69 years with stage I lung adenocarcinoma. The V and J genes are TRBV19 and TRBJ1-1, with 9 central nucleotides matching TRBD1. The sequence in DNA is TGTGCCAGTAGTAGGGACAGGGCGGTTGCTGAAGCTTTCTTT. Its translation reads: CASSRDRAVAEAFF.